Presented here are 22 T cell receptor beta chains from one specimen sequenced in a study of T cell changes during pregnancy in multiple sclerosis. TCRdb keeps only in-frame clones here, not all; method: immunoSEQ multiplex PCR. The sample yields around 99,000 clones, roughly 90% seen once. The specimen comprised peripheral blood, sampled in the third trimester of pregnancy. These receptors were collected from a female donor in good health, enrolled as a control in a pregnancy study.

The J gene is TRBJ1-2, the V gene TRBV20-1; D is unresolved. The germline V gene encodes CDR1 DFQATT and CDR2 SNEGSKA (reference sequence). V lost 7 bases and J 2 bases, leaving 8 bases between the germline ends. The CDR3 has 11 residues. The CDR3, as DNA: TGCAGTGGGGCGGGAAACTATGGCTACACCTTC. Residues: CSGAGNYGYTF.

This sequence joins TRBV27 and TRBJ1-6; D not certain. Trimming shortened V by 8 bases and J by 9 bases, and 11 bases separated the two germline ends. The CDR3 runs 12 residues. Per the germline V gene, CDR1 is MNHEY and CDR2 is SMNVEV (reference sequence). As DNA, the CDR3 is TGTGCCAGCGCGCGTCCTAGTTCACCCCTCCACTTT. Its translation is CASARPSSPLHF.

The chain links TRBV11-3 to TRBJ2-7; 13 positions match TRBD2. Germline loops: CDR1 SGHNT, CDR2 YENEEA. Unmatched junction bases numbered 7, after V lost 5 bases and J lost 6 bases. The CDR3 is 15 residues long. The CDR3 sequence is CASSLRTSGGSEQYF. CDR3 nucleotide sequence: TGTGCCAGCAGCCTAAGGACTAGCGGGGGTTCCGAGCAGTACTTC.

The chain joins TRBV13 to TRBJ2-6; possibly TRBD2 for D (7 bases). V lost 0 bases and J 0 bases, leaving 12 bases between the germline ends. Looked up from germline, CDR1 is PRHDT and CDR2 is FYEKMQ (reference sequence). This CDR3 has 18 amino acids. CDR3 sequence reads: CASSLGAGATSGANVLTF. The CDR3 DNA sequence: TGTGCCAGCAGCTTAGGGGCGGGGGCGACCTCTGGGGCCAACGTCCTGACTTTC.

The V gene is TRBV7-8, the J gene TRBJ1-6; D gene unclear. The germline V and J ends were trimmed by 5 bases and 8 bases, with 16 bases remaining between them. Germline V CDR1 and CDR2: SGHVS, FQNEAQ. The CDR3 sequence is 15 residues long. CDR3 in amino acids: CASSPGSVGDSPLHF. In DNA form, the CDR3 reads TGTGCCAGCAGCCCGGGGTCGGTGGGTGATTCACCCCTCCACTTT.

The chain combines TRBV27 with TRBJ2-6; 7 bases match TRBD1. Germline-derived CDR1 and CDR2 are MNHEY and SMNVEV (reference sequence). V gave up 2 bases and J gave up 0 bases; unmatched junction bases: 7. This CDR3 region has 18 residues. CDR3 nucleotides: TGTGCCAGCAGTTTAGAGCGAGGACAGGTCTCTGGGGCCAACGTCCTGACTTTC. Residues: CASSLERGQVSGANVLTF.

This clone came up once. The genes are TRBV9 and TRBJ2-2, with D unresolved. Trimming removed 0 bases from V and 1 base from J, with 7 bases in between. Germline CDR1 and CDR2: SGDLS and YYNGEE. This CDR3 contains 15 residues. CDR3 residues: CASSVVAGNTGELFF. The CDR3 DNA sequence: TGTGCCAGCAGCGTAGTCGCAGGGAACACCGGGGAGCTGTTTTTT.

This clone was found once. V is TRBV27 and J is TRBJ2-5; 11 positions match TRBD1. The CDR3 runs 15 residues. Germline V gives CDR1 MNHEY, CDR2 SMNVEV (reference sequence). The junction had 7 bases not matched to a gene; V was cut back by 6 bases and J by 4 bases. This CDR3 reads CASRRGQGVSETQYF. CDR3 sequence (DNA): TGTGCCAGCAGAAGGGGACAGGGGGTATCAGAGACCCAGTACTTC.

The CDR3 is CASSGLDRNNEKLFF. CDR3 nucleotides: TGTGCCAGCAGTGGATTAGACAGGAATAATGAAAAACTGTTTTTT. This chain uses TRBV25-1 with TRBJ1-4, with D tentatively TRBD1 (6 bases). The CDR3 is 15 amino acids. CDR1 and CDR2 (germline): MGHDK, SYGVNS. V lost 4 bases, J lost 4 bases, and 13 bases lay in between.

The gene calls are TRBV11-2 and TRBJ1-1, with D hard to call. The CDR3 has 12 amino acids. Germline values: CDR1 SGHAT, CDR2 FQNNGV. Trimming took off 6 bases at V and 1 base at J, with 6 bases between the two ends. The CDR3 sequence: CASRSWNTEAFF. Here the CDR3 DNA reads TGTGCCAGCAGGTCCTGGAACACTGAAGCTTTCTTT.

The J gene is TRBJ2-7, the V gene TRBV7-6; 7 nucleotides match TRBD2. The CDR3 sequence is 15 residues long. Looked up from germline, CDR1 is SGHVS and CDR2 is FNYEAQ. The junction had 10 bases not matched to a gene; V was cut back by 5 bases and J by 3 bases. The chain's CDR3 is CASSRRTSRDYEQYF. CDR3 DNA: TGTGCCAGCAGCCGACGGACTAGTCGGGACTACGAGCAGTACTTC.

This chain joins TRBV6-5 and TRBJ1-2; D may be TRBD1 (6 bases). CDR1 and CDR2 from the germline V gene are MNHEY and SVGAGI. This CDR3 is 15 amino acids long. The V end was cut by 6 bases, the J end by 1 base, with 15 bases between. This CDR3 is CASRPGTTNNYGYTF. The CDR3 DNA is TGTGCCAGCAGACCCGGGACAACCAATAACTATGGCTACACCTTC.

This chain joins TRBV5-4 and TRBJ2-7; TRBD1 is a possible D gene (5 bases). The CDR3 length is 16 residues. The ends were cut back, 0 bases at V and 2 bases at J, with 15 bases in the middle. Germline-derived CDR1 and CDR2 are SGHNT and YYREEE (reference sequence). The CDR3 loop reads CASSLEIQGPTYEQYF. Here the CDR3 DNA reads TGTGCCAGCAGCTTGGAAATCCAGGGCCCAACCTACGAGCAGTACTTC.

J is TRBJ2-2 and V is TRBV27; tentative D call: TRBD1 (5 bases). Trimming took off 8 bases at V and 5 bases at J, with 9 bases between the two ends. CDR1 is MNHEY and CDR2 is SMNVEV in the germline V gene (reference sequence). The CDR3 length is 12 residues. The CDR3: CASYRSTGELFF. The DNA of the CDR3 is TGTGCCAGCTACAGGAGTACCGGGGAGCTGTTTTTT.

This sequence joins TRBV19 and TRBJ1-2; D unresolved. Deletions cut 5 bases from V and 4 bases from J, with 14 bases between. CDR1 LNHDA and CDR2 SQIVND come from the germline V gene (reference sequence). This CDR3 spans 14 amino acids. The CDR3, as DNA: TGTGCCAGTAGTCCTAGCGGGAAAATCTATGGCTACACCTTC. It encodes CASSPSGKIYGYTF. The full variable domain, in which reference TRBV19 and TRBJ1-2 provide the parts outside the CDR3, is DGGITQSPKYLFRKEGQNVTLSCEQNLNHDAMYWYRQDPGQGLRLIYYSQIVNDFQKGDIAEGYSVSREKKESFPLTVTSAQKNPTAFYLCASSPSGKIYGYTFGSGTRLTVV.

CDR3 DNA: TGCGCCAGCAGCCAAGAAGCGGCCCGAGATACGCAGTATTTT. It is translated as CASSQEAARDTQYF. The rearrangement links TRBV4-3 to TRBJ2-3; a weak D match, TRBD2 (5 bases). There are 14 residues in the CDR3. V was cut by 0 bases and J by 5 bases, with 9 bases left in between. Germline-derived CDR1 and CDR2 are LGHNA and YSLEER.

This clone was detected once. A read error may account for a junction end that differs from germline. The chain combines TRBV7-3 with TRBJ2-3, with 8 nucleotides matching TRBD2. The germline CDR1 and CDR2 sequences are SGHTA and FQGTGA. The CDR3 extends over 15 amino acids. CDR3 in amino acids: CASSVTSGSADTQYF. In DNA, the CDR3 is TGTGCCAGCAGCGTAACTAGCGGTAGTGCAGATACGCAGTATTTT.

This clone was seen once. The J gene is TRBJ2-6, the V gene TRBV7-3; D may be TRBD1 (5 bases). CDR1 SGHTA and CDR2 FQGTGA come from the germline V gene. This CDR3 has 17 amino acids. The ends were cut back, 2 bases at V and 0 bases at J, with 11 bases in the middle. CDR3 bases: TGTGCCAGCAGCTTACTATCTGACAGCTCTGGGGCCAACGTCCTGACTTTC. It yields the protein CASSLLSDSSGANVLTF.

This rearrangement joins TRBV27 to TRBJ1-6; D is uncertain. Trimming pared 2 bases from V and 7 bases from J, leaving 6 bases between. CDR3 length: 13 amino acids. CDR1 and CDR2 (germline): MNHEY, SMNVEV (reference sequence). In DNA, the CDR3 is TGTGCCAGCAGTTTAGCAGGCAATTCACCCCTCCACTTT. Translation: CASSLAGNSPLHF.

The V and J genes are TRBV7-2 and TRBJ1-1; the match to TRBD1 covers 7 bases. Germline V CDR1 and CDR2: SGHTA, FQGNSA. The CDR3 consists of 12 residues. V lost 5 bases to trimming and J lost 6 bases; unmatched junction nucleotides: 3. The CDR3: CASSLTGAEAFF. In DNA form, the CDR3 reads TGTGCCAGCAGCCTTACAGGGGCTGAAGCTTTCTTT.

The chain has TRBV15 and TRBJ1-3, with a possible D match to TRBD1 (5 bases). The CDR3 length is 15 residues. V was shortened by 0 bases and J by 2 bases, with 8 bases between the two germline ends. In germline, CDR1 is LNHNV, CDR2 YYDKDF (reference sequence). The CDR3 sequence is CATSRDGAAGNTIYF. Written as DNA, the CDR3 is TGTGCCACCAGCAGAGATGGGGCAGCTGGAAACACCATATATTTT.

The gene calls are TRBV4-1 and TRBJ2-5; D is unclear. The V and J ends lost 3 bases and 6 bases respectively, with 5 bases between them. From germline, CDR1 is MGHRA and CDR2 YSYEKL. This CDR3 contains 11 residues. The CDR3 region has the DNA TGCGCCAGCAGCCAGTCCAAGACCCAGTACTTC. This translates into CASSQSKTQYF.